The rows below give T cell receptor beta chains drawn from one sample of a study of blood T cell repertoires in COVID-19. TCRdb keeps only in-frame clones here, not all; method: immunoSEQ multiplex PCR. The table shows 25,000 to 30,000 clones, with roughly 87% occurring only once. Sequencing used peripheral blood. The origin of the receptors is a human donor in a cohort sampled during active COVID-19. The CDR3 runs from the conserved cysteine through the conserved F or W. A D gene is named only where the DNA matches it firmly. Clone sizes are given selectively: once, few, many, or a class where the clone is expanded.

v_call,d_call,clone_size,j_call,cdr3_aa,cdr3_nt
TRBV18,TRBD1,-,TRBJ2-5,CASSPSITGGAETQYF,TGTGCCAGCTCACCTAGTATCACAGGGGGCGCAGAGACCCAGTACTTC
TRBV19,TRBD1,-,TRBJ1-4,CASSKRRDSGEKLFF,TGTGCCAGTAGTAAACGGAGGGACAGTGGGGAAAAACTGTTTTTT
TRBV24-1,TRBD1,-,TRBJ2-2,CATSDWGQGVTGELFF,TGTGCCACCAGTGATTGGGGACAGGGTGTGACCGGGGAGCTGTTTTTT
TRBV3-1/TRBV3-2,TRBD1,-,TRBJ2-7,CASSLRDRENEQYF,TGTGCCAGCAGCCTCCGGGACAGGGAGAACGAGCAGTACTTC
TRBV5-6,-,-,TRBJ2-5,CASRPQGGETQYF,TGTGCCAGCAGGCCCCAGGGGGGAGAGACCCAGTACTTC
TRBV3-1/TRBV3-2,-,-,TRBJ1-2,CASSPHTLRDGYTF,TGTGCCAGCAGCCCGCATACACTCAGGGATGGCTACACCTTC
TRBV28,-,-,TRBJ1-3,CASSFTVSGNTIYF,TGTGCCAGCAGTTTTACAGTCTCTGGAAACACCATATATTTT
TRBV28,-,-,TRBJ1-1,CASSLLRLGNTEAFF,TGTGCCAGCAGCCTATTGCGGCTAGGGAACACTGAAGCTTTCTTT
TRBV9,TRBD1,-,TRBJ1-2,CASSAGTGDYGYTF,TGTGCCAGCAGCGCCGGGACAGGCGACTATGGCTACACCTTC
TRBV13,TRBD1,-,TRBJ2-7,CASSLGLGQGNYEQYF,TGTGCCAGCAGCTTAGGCCTAGGACAGGGGAACTACGAGCAGTACTTC
TRBV11-2,TRBD2,-,TRBJ2-7,CASSHPSGGEYEQYF,TGTGCCAGCAGCCACCCGAGCGGGGGTGAGTACGAGCAGTACTTC
TRBV7-2,TRBD1,-,TRBJ2-1,CASSERDRGQNEQFF,TGTGCCAGCAGCGAGCGGGACAGGGGGCAGAATGAGCAGTTCTTC
TRBV4-2,-,-,TRBJ1-1,CASSPRQEWSEAFF,TGTGCCAGCAGCCCTCGACAGGAATGGTCTGAAGCTTTCTTT
TRBV24-1,TRBD1,-,TRBJ2-3,CATSDLQGASDTQYF,TGTGCCACCAGTGATTTGCAGGGGGCATCAGATACGCAGTATTTT
TRBV19,-,-,TRBJ1-4,CASSMRAPAKGFDEKLFF,TGTGCCAGTAGTATGCGGGCCCCCGCGAAGGGTTTCGATGAAAAACTGTTTTTT
TRBV28,TRBD2,-,TRBJ2-5,CATHGSASGQETQYF,TGTGCCACCCACGGCAGCGCTAGCGGGCAAGAGACCCAGTACTTC
TRBV18,-,-,TRBJ1-2,CASSPSGGYGYTF,TGTGCCAGCTCACCATCCGGGGGGTATGGCTACACCTTC
TRBV4-1,TRBD1,-,TRBJ2-2,CASSQVGGGGELFF,TGCGCCAGCAGCCAAGTAGGGGGCGGCGGGGAGCTGTTTTTT
TRBV4-3,-,-,TRBJ2-7,CASSQDFGHQYEQYF,TGCGCCAGCAGCCAAGATTTCGGACACCAATACGAGCAGTACTTC
TRBV12-3/TRBV12-4,-,-,TRBJ1-5,CASSPTENQPQHF,TGTGCCAGCAGCCCGACAGAAAATCAGCCCCAGCATTTT
TRBV7-6,-,-,TRBJ1-4,CASSWGQGEKLFF,TGTGCCAGCAGCTGGGGGCAGGGTGAAAAACTGTTTTTT
TRBV4-2,TRBD2,once,TRBJ2-2,CASSQASAGAGELFF,TGTGCCAGCAGCCAAGCCAGCGCGGGGGCCGGGGAGCTGTTTTTT
TRBV10-3,-,-,TRBJ1-2,CAISEEQTIRYGYTF,TGTGCCATCAGTGAAGAACAGACAATAAGATATGGCTACACCTTC
TRBV19,TRBD1,once,TRBJ2-7,CASRPGQGHYEQYF,TGTGCCAGTAGGCCGGGACAGGGACATTACGAGCAGTACTTC